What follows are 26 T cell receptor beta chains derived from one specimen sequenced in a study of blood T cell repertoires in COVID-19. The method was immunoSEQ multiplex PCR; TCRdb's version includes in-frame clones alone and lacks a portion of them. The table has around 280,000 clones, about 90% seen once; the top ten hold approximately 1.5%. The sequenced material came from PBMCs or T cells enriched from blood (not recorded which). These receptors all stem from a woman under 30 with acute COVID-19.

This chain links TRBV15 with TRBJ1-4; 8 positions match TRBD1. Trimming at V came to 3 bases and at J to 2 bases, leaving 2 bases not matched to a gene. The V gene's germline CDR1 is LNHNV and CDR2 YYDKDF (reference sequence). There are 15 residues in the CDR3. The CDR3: CATSRSGGTNEKLFF. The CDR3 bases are TGTGCCACCAGCAGGTCAGGGGGCACTAATGAAAAACTGTTTTTT.

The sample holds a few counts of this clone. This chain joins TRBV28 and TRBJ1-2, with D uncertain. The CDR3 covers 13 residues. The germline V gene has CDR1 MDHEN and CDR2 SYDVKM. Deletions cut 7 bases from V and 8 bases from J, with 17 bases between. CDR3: CASNHQAGNGYTF. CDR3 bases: TGTGCCAGCAATCACCAGGCGGGGAACGGCTACACCTTC.

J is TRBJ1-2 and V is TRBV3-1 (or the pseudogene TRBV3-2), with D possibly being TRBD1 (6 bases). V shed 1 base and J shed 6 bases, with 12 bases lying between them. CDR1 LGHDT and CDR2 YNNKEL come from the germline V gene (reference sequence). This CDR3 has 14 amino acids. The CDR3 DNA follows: TGTGCCAGCAGCCAAGGTGTACAGGGACATGGCTACACCTTC. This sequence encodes CASSQGVQGHGYTF.

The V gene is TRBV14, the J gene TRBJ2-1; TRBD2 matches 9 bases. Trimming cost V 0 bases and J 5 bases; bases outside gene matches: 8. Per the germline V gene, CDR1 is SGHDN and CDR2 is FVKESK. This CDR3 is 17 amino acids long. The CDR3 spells CASSQDVWLAGNNEQFF. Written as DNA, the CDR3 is TGTGCCAGCAGCCAAGATGTCTGGCTAGCGGGAAACAATGAGCAGTTCTTC.

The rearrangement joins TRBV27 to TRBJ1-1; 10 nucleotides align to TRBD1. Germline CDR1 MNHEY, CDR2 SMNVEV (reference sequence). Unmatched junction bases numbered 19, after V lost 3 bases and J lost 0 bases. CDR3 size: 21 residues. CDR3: CASSFGPRDRGLVLMNTEAFF. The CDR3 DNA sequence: TGTGCCAGCAGTTTTGGCCCCCGGGACAGGGGACTGGTGCTCATGAACACTGAAGCTTTCTTT.

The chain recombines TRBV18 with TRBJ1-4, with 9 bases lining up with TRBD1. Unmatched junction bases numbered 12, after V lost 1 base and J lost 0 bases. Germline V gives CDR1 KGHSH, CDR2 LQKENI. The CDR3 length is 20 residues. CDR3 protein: CASSPRRTGVGKATNEKLFF. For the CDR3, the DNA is TGTGCCAGCTCACCACGTCGGACAGGGGTTGGCAAAGCAACTAATGAAAAACTGTTTTTT.

The CDR3 region has the DNA TGTGCCAGCAGTTATGACCGGGACAGGGGGCCCTACGAGCAGTACTTC. Translation gives CASSYDRDRGPYEQYF. J is TRBJ2-7 and V is TRBV6-7; 12 bases agree with TRBD1. TRBV6-7 is labeled an ORF, and its function is uncertain. Trimming at V came to 3 bases and at J to 2 bases, leaving 5 bases not matched to a gene. The CDR3 covers 16 residues.

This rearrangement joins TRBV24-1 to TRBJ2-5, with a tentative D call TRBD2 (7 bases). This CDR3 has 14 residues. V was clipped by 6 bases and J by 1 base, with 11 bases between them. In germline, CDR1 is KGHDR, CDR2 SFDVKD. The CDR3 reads CATSRGGVQETQYF. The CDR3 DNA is TGTGCCACCAGTAGGGGGGGAGTCCAAGAGACCCAGTACTTC.

The CDR3, as DNA: TGTGCCAGCAGCGGGACTAGGACAGAGACCCAGTACTTC. Translated: CASSGTRTETQYF. This chain links TRBV7-2 with TRBJ2-5; 8 nucleotides align to TRBD2. In germline, CDR1 is SGHTA, CDR2 FQGNSA. V dropped 5 bases and J dropped 4; count of bases not matched to a gene: 3. The CDR3 consists of 13 residues.

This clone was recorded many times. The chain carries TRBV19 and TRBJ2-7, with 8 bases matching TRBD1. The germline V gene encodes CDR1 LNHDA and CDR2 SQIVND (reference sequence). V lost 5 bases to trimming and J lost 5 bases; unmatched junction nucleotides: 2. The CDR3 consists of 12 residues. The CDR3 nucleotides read TGTGCCAGTAGTGCACAGGGGGACGAGCAGTACTTC. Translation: CASSAQGDEQYF.

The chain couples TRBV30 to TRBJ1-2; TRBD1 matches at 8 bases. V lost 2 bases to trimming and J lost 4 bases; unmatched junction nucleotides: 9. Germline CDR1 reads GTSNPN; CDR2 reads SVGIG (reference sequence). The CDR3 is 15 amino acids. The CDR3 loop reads CAWSQPQGVGYGYTF. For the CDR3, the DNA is TGTGCCTGGAGTCAACCACAGGGGGTGGGCTATGGCTACACCTTC.

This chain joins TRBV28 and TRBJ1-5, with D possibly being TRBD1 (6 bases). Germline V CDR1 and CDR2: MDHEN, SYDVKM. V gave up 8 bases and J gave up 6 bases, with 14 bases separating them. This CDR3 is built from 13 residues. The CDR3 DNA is TGTGCCAGCCAACAGGGTCTGGTTCAGCCCCAGCATTTT. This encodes CASQQGLVQPQHF.

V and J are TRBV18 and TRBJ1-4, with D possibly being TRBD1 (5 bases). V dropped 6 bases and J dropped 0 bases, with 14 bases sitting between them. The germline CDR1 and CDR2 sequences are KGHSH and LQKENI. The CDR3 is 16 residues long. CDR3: CASSTTPTATNEKLFF. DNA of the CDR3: TGTGCCAGCTCGACAACCCCGACAGCAACTAATGAAAAACTGTTTTTT. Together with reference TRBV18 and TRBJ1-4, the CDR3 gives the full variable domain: NAGVMQNPRHLVRRRGQEARLRCSPMKGHSHVYWYRQLPEEGLKFMVYLQKENIIDESGMPKERFSAEFPKEGPSILRIQQVVRGDSAAYFCASSTTPTATNEKLFFGSGTQLSVL.

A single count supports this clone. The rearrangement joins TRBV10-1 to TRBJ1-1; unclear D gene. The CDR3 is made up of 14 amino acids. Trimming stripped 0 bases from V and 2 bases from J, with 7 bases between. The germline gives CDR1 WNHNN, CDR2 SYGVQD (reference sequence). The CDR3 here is CASSESAGNTEAFF. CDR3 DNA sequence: TGCGCCAGCAGTGAGTCGGCAGGCAACACTGAAGCTTTCTTT.

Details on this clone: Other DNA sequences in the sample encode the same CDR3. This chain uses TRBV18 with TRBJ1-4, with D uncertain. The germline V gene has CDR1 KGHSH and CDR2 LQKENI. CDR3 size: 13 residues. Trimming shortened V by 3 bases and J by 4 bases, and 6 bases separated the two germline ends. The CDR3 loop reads CASSPGLNEKLFF. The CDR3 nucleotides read TGTGCCAGCTCACCGGGCCTTAATGAAAAACTGTTTTTT.

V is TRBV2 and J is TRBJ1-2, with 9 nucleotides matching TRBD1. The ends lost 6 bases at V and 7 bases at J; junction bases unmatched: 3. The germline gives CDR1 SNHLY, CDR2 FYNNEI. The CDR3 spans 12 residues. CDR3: CASSTGGAGYTF. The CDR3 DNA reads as TGTGCCAGCAGCACAGGGGGCGCTGGCTACACCTTC.

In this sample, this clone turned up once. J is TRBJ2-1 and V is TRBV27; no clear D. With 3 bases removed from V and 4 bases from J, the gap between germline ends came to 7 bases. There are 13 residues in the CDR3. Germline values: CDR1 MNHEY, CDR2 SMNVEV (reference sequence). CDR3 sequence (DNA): TGTGCCAGCAGTTTTTCCCTGTACAATGAGCAGTTCTTC. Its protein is CASSFSLYNEQFF.

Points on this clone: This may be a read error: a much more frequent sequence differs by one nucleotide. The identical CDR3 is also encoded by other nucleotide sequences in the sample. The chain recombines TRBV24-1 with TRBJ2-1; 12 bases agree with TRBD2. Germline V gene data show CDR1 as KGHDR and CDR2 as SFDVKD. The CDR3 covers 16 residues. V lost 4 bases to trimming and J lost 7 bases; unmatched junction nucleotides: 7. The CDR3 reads CATSDSGTSGFNEQFF. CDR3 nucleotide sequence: TGTGCCACCAGTGACTCCGGGACTAGCGGGTTTAATGAGCAGTTCTTC.

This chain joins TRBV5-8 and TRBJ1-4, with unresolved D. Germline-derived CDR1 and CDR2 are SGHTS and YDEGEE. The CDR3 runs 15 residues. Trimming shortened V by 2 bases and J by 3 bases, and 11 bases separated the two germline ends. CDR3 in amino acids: CASSFGRTANEKLFF. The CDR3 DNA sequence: TGTGCCAGCAGCTTCGGGAGGACGGCTAATGAAAAACTGTTTTTT.

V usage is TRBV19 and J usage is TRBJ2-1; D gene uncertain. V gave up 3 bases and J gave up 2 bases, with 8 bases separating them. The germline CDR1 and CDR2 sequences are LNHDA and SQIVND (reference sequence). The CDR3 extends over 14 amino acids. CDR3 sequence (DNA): TGTGCCAGTAGTATTCTAGGAGCCTACAATGAGCAGTTCTTC. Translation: CASSILGAYNEQFF.

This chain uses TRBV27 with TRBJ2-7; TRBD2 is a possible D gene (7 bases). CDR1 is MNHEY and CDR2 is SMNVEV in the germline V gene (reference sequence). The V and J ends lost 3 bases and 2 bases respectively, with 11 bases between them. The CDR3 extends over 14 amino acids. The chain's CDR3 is CASSLSGGPYEQYF. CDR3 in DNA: TGTGCCAGCAGTTTGTCCGGGGGGCCCTACGAGCAGTACTTC.

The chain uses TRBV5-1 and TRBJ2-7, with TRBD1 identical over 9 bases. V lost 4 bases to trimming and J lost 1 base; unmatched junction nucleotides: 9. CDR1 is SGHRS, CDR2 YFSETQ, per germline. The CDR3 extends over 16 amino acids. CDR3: CASSASTGGQSYEQYF. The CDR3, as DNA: TGCGCCAGCAGCGCCTCGACAGGGGGTCAGTCCTACGAGCAGTACTTC.

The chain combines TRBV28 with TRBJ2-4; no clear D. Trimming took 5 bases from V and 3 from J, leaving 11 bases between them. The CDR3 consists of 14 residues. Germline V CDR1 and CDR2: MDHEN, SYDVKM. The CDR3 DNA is TGTGCCAGCAGTGAGATGCCGATCAAAAACATTCAGTACTTC. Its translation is CASSEMPIKNIQYF.

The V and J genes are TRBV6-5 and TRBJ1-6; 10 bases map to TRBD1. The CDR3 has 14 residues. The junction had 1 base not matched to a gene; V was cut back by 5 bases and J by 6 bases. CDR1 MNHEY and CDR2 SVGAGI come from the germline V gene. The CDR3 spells CASSRQGANSPLHF. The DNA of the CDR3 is TGTGCCAGCAGTAGACAGGGGGCTAATTCACCCCTCCACTTT.

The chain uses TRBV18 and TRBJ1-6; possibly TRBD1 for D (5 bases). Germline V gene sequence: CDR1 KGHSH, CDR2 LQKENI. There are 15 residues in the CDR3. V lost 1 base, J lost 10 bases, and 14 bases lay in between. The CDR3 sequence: CASSPLQGILSPLHF. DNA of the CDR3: TGTGCCAGCTCACCACTCCAGGGAATTCTATCACCCCTCCACTTT. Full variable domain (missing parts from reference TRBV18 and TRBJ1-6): NAGVMQNPRHLVRRRGQEARLRCSPMKGHSHVYWYRQLPEEGLKFMVYLQKENIIDESGMPKERFSAEFPKEGPSILRIQQVVRGDSAAYFCASSPLQGILSPLHFGNGTRLTVT.

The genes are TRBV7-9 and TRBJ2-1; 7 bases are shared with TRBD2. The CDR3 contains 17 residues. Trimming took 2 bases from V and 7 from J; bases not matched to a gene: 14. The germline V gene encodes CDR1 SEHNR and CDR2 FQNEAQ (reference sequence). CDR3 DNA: TGTGCCAGCAGCTTAAGAGGCGGGAGCGGTAATTGGAATGAGCAGTTCTTC. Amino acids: CASSLRGGSGNWNEQFF.